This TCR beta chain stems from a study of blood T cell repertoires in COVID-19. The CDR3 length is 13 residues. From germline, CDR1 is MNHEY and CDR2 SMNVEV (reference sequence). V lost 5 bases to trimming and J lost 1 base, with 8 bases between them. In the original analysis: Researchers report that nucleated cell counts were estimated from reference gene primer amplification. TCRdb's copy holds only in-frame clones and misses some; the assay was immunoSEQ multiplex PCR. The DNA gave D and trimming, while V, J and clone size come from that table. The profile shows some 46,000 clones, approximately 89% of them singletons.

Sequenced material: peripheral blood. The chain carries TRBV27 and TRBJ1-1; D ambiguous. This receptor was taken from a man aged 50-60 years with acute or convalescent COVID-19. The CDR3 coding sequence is TGTGCCAGCAGTGCCGGAGGGAACACTGAAGCTTTCTTT. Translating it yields CASSAGGNTEAFF.